These T cell receptor beta chains were read from a single sample in a study of cytomegalovirus exposure and HLA in healthy donors. This table comes from immunoSEQ multiplex PCR, and its TCRdb copy is limited to in-frame clones, with some not included. The data contain around 130,000 clones, approximately 78% of them singletons. The sample consisted of PBMCs. Source of these receptors: a woman between 35 and 50 years old in good health and CMV-seropositive. Both conserved end residues are part of each CDR3. A D gene is named only where the DNA matches it firmly. For some rows the clone size is stated as once, few or many, or as a class when expanded; others skip it.

NA	TRBV9	NA	CASSVAGADTEAFF
TRBD2	TRBV19	NA	CASRAPGGANNEQFF
TRBD1	TRBV30	NA	CAYMGQGNQPQHF
NA	TRBV29-1	NA	CSVPTGPNYGYTF
NA	TRBV7-9	NA	CASRLSEATSEQYF
TRBD1	TRBV10-3	NA	CAISQNTGVGQPQHF
TRBD2	TRBV9	NA	CASSVSGAPSDTQYF
NA	TRBV9	NA	CASSAGGQSASYEQYF
TRBD1	TRBV9	NA	CASSARGQALSEKLFF
TRBD1	TRBV18	NA	CASSPRRQGNTEAFF
TRBD1	TRBV7-9	few	CSSSSTGDEQYF
NA	TRBV27	NA	CASSPFSAGSYNEQFF
NA	TRBV11-2	NA	CASSRGLDGYTF
TRBD2	TRBV7-9	NA	CASSLLGTGLAGTSNTQYF
TRBD1	TRBV6-1	NA	CAGSQGATGELFF
TRBD2	TRBV14	NA	CASSYWTSGSGETQYF
NA	TRBV7-3	NA	CASSLRPTMRTGELFF
TRBD2	TRBV11-3	NA	CASSLGVVLAGGSTDTQYF
NA	TRBV7-3	NA	CASSLTITGTEAFF
NA	TRBV5-6	NA	CASSLALNYGYTF
TRBD1	TRBV11-3	NA	CASSERTGRLTDTQYF
TRBD2	TRBV27	NA	CASSRLAGELNEQFF
NA	TRBV5-1	NA	CASSFSASSNTGELFF
NA	TRBV6-4	NA	CASSQGWSQPQHF
NA	TRBV27	NA	CASSRRGYEQYF
NA	TRBV9	once	CASSVDGYEQYF
NA	TRBV6-4	NA	CASSDRQFRETQYF
NA	TRBV2	NA	CASSDSGRGIGQPQHF
TRBD2	TRBV9	few	CASSAGGTSGSYEQYF
TRBD1	TRBV2	NA	CATILAGRGLNGYTF
NA	TRBV2	NA	CASSEGQGTGYTF
TRBD1	TRBV9	NA	CASSTGTGPYEQYF
NA	TRBV7-9	NA	CASSLEGEPGELFF